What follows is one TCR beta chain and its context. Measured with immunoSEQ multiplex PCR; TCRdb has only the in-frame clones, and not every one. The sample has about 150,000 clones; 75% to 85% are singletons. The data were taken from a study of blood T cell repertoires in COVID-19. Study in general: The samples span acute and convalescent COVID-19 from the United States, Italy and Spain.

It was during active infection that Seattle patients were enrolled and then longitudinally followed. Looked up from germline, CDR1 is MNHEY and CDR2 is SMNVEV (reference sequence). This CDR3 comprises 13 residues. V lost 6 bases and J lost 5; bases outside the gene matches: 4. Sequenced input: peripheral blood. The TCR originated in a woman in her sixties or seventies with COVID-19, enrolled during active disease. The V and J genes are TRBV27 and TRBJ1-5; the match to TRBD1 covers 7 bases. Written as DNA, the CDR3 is TGTGCCAGCAGGGGGACAGCCTATCAGCCCCAGCATTTT. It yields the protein CASRGTAYQPQHF.